This T cell receptor beta chain comes out of a study of blood T cell repertoires in COVID-19. About the study: Spain, Italy and the United States supplied samples that represented acute and convalescent COVID-19.

Between the trimmed V and J ends, which lost 4 bases and 2 bases, there was a span of 23 bases. There are 18 residues in the CDR3. The germline V gene has CDR1 SGHAT and CDR2 FQNNGV. Per the original methods: Reference gene primer amplification gave estimated nucleated cell counts. Sequencing used immunoSEQ multiplex PCR; TCRdb keeps in-frame clones, though not all of them. D and trimming come from the DNA, and the V and J calls and clone size come from that table. The data show a few hundred thousand clones, with 85% seen just once and roughly 7% held by the top ten. This chain links TRBV11-2 with TRBJ2-5; a weak D match, TRBD1 (6 bases). Sequenced material: peripheral blood. The receptor was isolated from a human donor in a cohort sampled during active COVID-19. CDR3 in DNA: TGTGCCAGCAGCTCTCTTATTAGAGGGGTAGGGGGACAAGAGACCCAGTACTTC. Translating it yields CASSSLIRGVGGQETQYF.